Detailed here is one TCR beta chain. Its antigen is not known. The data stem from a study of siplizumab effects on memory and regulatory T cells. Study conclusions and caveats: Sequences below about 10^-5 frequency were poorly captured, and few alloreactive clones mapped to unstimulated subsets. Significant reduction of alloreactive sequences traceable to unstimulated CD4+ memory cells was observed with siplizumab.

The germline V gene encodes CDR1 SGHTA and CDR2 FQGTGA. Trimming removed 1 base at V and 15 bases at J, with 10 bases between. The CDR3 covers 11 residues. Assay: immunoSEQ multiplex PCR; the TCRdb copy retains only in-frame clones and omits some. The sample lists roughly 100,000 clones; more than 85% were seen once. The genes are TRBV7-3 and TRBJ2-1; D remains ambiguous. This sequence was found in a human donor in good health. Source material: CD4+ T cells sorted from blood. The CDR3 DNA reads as TGTGCCAGCAGCTTAAACGGGCCATGGTTCTTC. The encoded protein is CASSLNGPWFF.